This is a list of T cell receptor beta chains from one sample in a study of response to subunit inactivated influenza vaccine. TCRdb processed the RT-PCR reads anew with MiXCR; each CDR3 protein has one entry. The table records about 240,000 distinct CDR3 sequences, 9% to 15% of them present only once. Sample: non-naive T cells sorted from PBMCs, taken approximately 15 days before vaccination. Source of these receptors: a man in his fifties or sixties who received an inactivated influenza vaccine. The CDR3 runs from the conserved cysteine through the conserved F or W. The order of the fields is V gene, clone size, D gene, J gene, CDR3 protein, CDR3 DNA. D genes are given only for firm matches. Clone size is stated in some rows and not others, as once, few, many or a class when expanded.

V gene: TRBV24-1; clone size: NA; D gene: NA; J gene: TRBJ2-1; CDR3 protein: CATSDMGQDRYYEQFF; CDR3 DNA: TGTGCCACCAGTGATATGGGTCAGGACCGATACTATGAGCAGTTCTTC
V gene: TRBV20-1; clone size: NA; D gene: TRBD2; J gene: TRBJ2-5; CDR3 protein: CSAGLGGGAVETQYF; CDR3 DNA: TGCAGTGCTGGTCTTGGCGGGGGGGCCGTCGAGACCCAGTACTTC
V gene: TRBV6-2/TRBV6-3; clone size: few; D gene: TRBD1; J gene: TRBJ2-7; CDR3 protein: CASRQPGQERPYEQYF; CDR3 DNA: TGTGCCAGCAGACAACCCGGACAGGAGCGTCCCTACGAGCAGTACTTC
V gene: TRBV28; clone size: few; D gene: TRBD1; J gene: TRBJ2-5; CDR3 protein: CASSSPPYSDDRGKETQYF; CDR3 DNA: TGTGCCAGCAGTTCTCCCCCTTACTCCGACGACAGGGGGAAAGAGACCCAGTACTTC
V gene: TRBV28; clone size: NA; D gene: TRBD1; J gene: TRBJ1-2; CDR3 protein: CASSTGGGPRDYGYTF; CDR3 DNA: TGTGCCAGCAGTACAGGGGGTGGGCCGCGGGACTATGGCTACACCTTC
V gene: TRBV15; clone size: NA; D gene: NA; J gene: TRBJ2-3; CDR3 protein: CATSRGNSQVGTDTQYF; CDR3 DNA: TGTGCCACCAGCAGAGGGAACAGTCAGGTCGGCACAGATACGCAGTATTTT
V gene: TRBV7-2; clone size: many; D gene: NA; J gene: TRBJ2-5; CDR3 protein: CASSLLRGRQETQYF; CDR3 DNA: TGTGCCAGCAGCTTACTCAGGGGCCGACAAGAGACCCAGTACTTC
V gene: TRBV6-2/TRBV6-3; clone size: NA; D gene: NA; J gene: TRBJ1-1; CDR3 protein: CASRPGRGNTEAFF; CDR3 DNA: TGTGCCAGCAGACCCGGACGGGGAAACACTGAAGCTTTCTTT
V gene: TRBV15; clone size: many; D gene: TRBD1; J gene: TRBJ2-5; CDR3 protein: CATSRGYQGAQETQYF; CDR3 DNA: TGTGCCACCAGCAGAGGATACCAGGGGGCCCAAGAGACCCAGTACTTC
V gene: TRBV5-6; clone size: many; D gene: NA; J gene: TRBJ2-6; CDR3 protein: CASSLGYNVLTF; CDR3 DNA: TGTGCCAGCAGCTTGGGATACAACGTCCTGACTTTC
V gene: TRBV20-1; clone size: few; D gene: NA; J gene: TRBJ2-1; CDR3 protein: CSATRLAAISYNEQFF; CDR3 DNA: TGCAGTGCAACCCGGCTCGCGGCTATCTCCTACAATGAGCAGTTCTTC
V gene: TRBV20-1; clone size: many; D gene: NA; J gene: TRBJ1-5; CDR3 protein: CSARETGRKDQPQHF; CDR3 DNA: TGCAGTGCTAGGGAAACAGGGAGGAAGGATCAGCCCCAGCATTTT
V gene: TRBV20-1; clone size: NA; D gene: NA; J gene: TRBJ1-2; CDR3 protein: CSARDNLREIYGYTF; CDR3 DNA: TGCAGTGCTAGAGATAATCTTCGGGAAATCTATGGCTACACCTTC
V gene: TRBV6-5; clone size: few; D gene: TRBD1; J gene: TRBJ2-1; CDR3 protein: CASSSGRGQSSYNEQFF; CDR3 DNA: TGTGCCAGCAGTTCTGGCCGGGGACAGAGCTCCTACAATGAGCAGTTCTTC
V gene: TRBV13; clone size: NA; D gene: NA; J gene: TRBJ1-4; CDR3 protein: CASSSRGSEKLFF; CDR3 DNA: TGTGCCAGCAGCTCCCGCGGGAGTGAAAAACTGTTTTTT
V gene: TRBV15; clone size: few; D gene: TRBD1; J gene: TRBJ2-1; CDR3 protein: CATSRPGTAYNEQFF; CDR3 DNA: TGTGCCACCAGCAGACCCGGGACAGCTTACAATGAGCAGTTCTTC
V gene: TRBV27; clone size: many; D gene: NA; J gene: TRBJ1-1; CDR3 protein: CASSRQGLNTEAFF; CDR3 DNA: TGTGCCAGCAGTAGGCAGGGGTTGAACACTGAAGCTTTCTTT
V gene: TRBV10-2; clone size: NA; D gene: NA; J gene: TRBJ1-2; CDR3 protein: CASSESGPSLGYTF; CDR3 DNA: TGCGCCAGCAGTGAGTCGGGACCGTCGCTAGGCTACACCTTC
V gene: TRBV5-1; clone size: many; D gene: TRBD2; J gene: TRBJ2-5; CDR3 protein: CASSPTDSGETQYF; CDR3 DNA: TGCGCCAGCAGCCCGACTGATAGCGGGGAGACCCAGTACTTC
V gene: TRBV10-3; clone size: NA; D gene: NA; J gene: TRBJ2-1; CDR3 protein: CAINSQREFSYNEQFF; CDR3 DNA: TGTGCCATCAACAGCCAACGGGAGTTTTCCTACAATGAGCAGTTCTTC
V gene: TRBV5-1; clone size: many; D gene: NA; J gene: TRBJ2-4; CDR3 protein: CASSLGLQDIGNIQYF; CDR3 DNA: TGCGCCAGCAGCTTGGGGCTACAGGATATCGGGAACATTCAGTACTTC
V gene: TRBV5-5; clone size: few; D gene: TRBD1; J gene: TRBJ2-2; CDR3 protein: CASSLEFVTGAAGELFF; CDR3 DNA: TGTGCCAGCAGCTTGGAGTTTGTAACAGGGGCCGCCGGGGAGCTGTTTTTT
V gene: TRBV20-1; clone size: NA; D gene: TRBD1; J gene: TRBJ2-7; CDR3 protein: CSAIPGTVSYEQYF; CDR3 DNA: TGCAGTGCTATCCCCGGGACAGTCTCCTACGAGCAGTACTTC
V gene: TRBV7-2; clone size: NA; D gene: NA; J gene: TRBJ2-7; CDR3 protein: CASSLSWTESYEQYF; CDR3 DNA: TGTGCCAGCAGCCTCTCGTGGACAGAATCATACGAGCAGTACTTC
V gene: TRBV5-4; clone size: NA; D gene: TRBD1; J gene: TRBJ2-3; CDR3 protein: CASSLDRGLTDTQYF; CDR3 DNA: TGTGCCAGCAGCTTGGACAGGGGTCTCACAGATACGCAGTATTTT
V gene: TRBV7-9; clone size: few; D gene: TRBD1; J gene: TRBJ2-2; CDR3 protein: CARPGQENTGELFF; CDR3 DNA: TGTGCCAGACCGGGACAGGAGAACACCGGGGAGCTGTTTTTT
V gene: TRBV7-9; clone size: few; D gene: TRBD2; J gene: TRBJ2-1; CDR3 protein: CASTVAGGLVNEQFF; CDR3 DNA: TGTGCCAGCACCGTAGCGGGGGGGCTGGTTAATGAGCAGTTCTTC
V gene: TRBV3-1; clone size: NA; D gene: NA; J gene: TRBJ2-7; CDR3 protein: CASSPDKNLRGQYF; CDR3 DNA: TGTGCCAGCAGCCCGGACAAGAACTTACGTGGGCAGTACTTC
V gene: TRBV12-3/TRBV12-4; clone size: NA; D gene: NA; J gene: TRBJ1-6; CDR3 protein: CASSLVRSPLHF; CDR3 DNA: TGTGCCAGCAGTTTAGTCCGTTCACCCCTCCACTTT
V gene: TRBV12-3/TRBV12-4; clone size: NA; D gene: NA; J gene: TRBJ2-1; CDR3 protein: CASSRGSF; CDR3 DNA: TGTGCCAGCAGCCGGGGATCCTTC
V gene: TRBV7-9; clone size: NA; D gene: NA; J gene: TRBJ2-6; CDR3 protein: CAPAGANVLTF; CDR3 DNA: TGTGCCCCGGCGGGGGCCAACGTCCTGACTTTC
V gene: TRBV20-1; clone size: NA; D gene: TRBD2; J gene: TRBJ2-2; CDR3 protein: CSALSGGSTGELFF; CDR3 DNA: TGCAGTGCCCTTAGCGGGGGAAGCACCGGGGAGCTGTTTTTT
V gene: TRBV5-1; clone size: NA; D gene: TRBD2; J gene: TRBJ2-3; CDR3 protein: CASSLTTSGGDTQYF; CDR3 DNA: TGCGCCAGCAGCCTCACGACTAGCGGGGGGGATACGCAGTATTTT
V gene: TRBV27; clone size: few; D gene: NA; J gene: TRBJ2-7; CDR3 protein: CASSSGGALNLGEQYF; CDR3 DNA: TGTGCCAGCAGTTCTGGGGGAGCATTGAACTTGGGCGAGCAGTACTTC